One T cell receptor (beta chain) is described in this entry. The antigen remains unidentified. With 10 bases removed from V and 5 bases from J, the gap between germline ends came to 17 bases. CDR1 and CDR2 from the germline V gene are LNHDA and SQIVND (reference sequence). This CDR3 is 13 amino acids long. Method: immunoSEQ multiplex PCR; TCRdb's copy keeps in-frame clones and lacks some. The sample consists of approximately 67,000 clones, roughly 90% of them appearing once. The data originate from a study of T cell responses to AZD1222 COVID-19 vaccine. Findings and caveats of the study: Spike-specific TCR breadth and depth were elevated following two AZD1222 doses.

The TCR was taken from an adult in good health. Sequenced here: peripheral blood, sampled on day 0 of AZD1222 vaccination. The gene calls are TRBV19 and TRBJ1-1, with D perhaps TRBD1 (5 bases). DNA of the CDR3: TGTGCCACAAATCGAGGGGCGAGGACTGAAGCTTTCTTT. Protein sequence: CATNRGARTEAFF.